The next 19 T cell receptor beta chains were all read from a single sample in a study of blood T cell repertoires in COVID-19. Here immunoSEQ multiplex PCR was the method, and the copy in TCRdb shows in-frame clones only, minus some. Here the sample spans more than 95,000 clones, 75% to 90% being singletons. Sequencing was carried out using peripheral blood. Receptor source: a human donor in a cohort sampled during active COVID-19.

The J gene is TRBJ1-3, the V gene TRBV10-1; no firm D call. This CDR3 comprises 11 residues. CDR1 WNHNN and CDR2 SYGVQD come from the germline V gene (reference sequence). Between the trimmed V and J ends, which lost 7 bases and 9 bases, there was a span of 10 bases. The CDR3 DNA reads as TGCGCCAGCACGTTCGTTTGCACCATATATTTT. As protein: CASTFVCTIYF.

The chain joins TRBV12-3 or TRBV12-4 to TRBJ1-2; D unclear. Deletions cut 3 bases from V and 4 bases from J, with 9 bases between. This CDR3 comprises 13 residues. The CDR3: CASSLGRVYGYTF. The CDR3 region has the DNA TGTGCCAGCAGTTTGGGGAGGGTCTATGGCTACACCTTC.

CDR3 sequence: CAWSVGVNTEAFF. CDR3 sequence (DNA): TGTGCCTGGAGTGTCGGAGTGAACACTGAAGCTTTCTTT. V and J are TRBV30 and TRBJ1-1; D is uncertain. Per germline, CDR1 GTSNPN and CDR2 SVGIG (reference sequence). CDR3 length equals 13 residues. The V end was cut by 0 bases, the J end by 0 bases, with 5 bases between.

The chain employs TRBV29-1 and TRBJ2-3; TRBD2 matches 14 bases. V shed 7 bases, J shed 6 bases, and the junction held 3 bases outside the gene matches. CDR1 is SQVTM and CDR2 is ANQGSEA in the germline V gene. This CDR3 spans 13 amino acids. CDR3 bases: TGCAGCGGCCGGACTAGCGGGAGGGATACGCAGTATTTT. Encoded protein: CSGRTSGRDTQYF.

J is TRBJ2-7 and V is TRBV7-8; 7 bases are a match to TRBD1. This CDR3 is 14 amino acids long. Trimming removed 7 bases from V and 0 bases from J; junction bases left unmatched: 6. Germline V gene lookup returns CDR1 SGHVS and CDR2 FQNEAQ. The CDR3 DNA reads as TGTGCCAGCAACCTCCGGGACAGCTCCTACGAGCAGTACTTC. It codes for CASNLRDSSYEQYF.

The chain joins TRBV27 to TRBJ1-1, with TRBD1 matching 10 bases. Germline V gene lookup returns CDR1 MNHEY and CDR2 SMNVEV (reference sequence). This CDR3 comprises 17 residues. V gave up 5 bases and J gave up 0 bases; unmatched junction bases: 9. The CDR3 sequence is CASSNRDRGSMNTEAFF. CDR3 DNA: TGTGCCAGCAGTAACCGGGACAGGGGAAGCATGAACACTGAAGCTTTCTTT.

The chain employs TRBV7-6 and TRBJ2-1, with 8 bases aligning to TRBD2. Germline lookup yields CDR1 SGHVS and CDR2 FNYEAQ. CDR3 length equals 15 residues. The V gene end was trimmed by 1 base and the J gene end by 7 bases; junction bases not matched to a gene: 6. CDR3 in amino acids: CASSLVSGGRNEQFF. The CDR3 DNA reads TGTGCCAGCAGCTTAGTTTCGGGGGGGCGGAATGAGCAGTTCTTC.

The chain carries TRBV11-3 and TRBJ2-3; 10 nucleotides line up with TRBD2. This CDR3 has 16 amino acids. Germline V gives CDR1 SGHNT, CDR2 YENEEA. V trimming: 5 bases; J trimming: 0 bases; junction bases outside the gene matches: 5. CDR3 loop: CASSGRTSGSTDTQYF. For the CDR3, the DNA is TGTGCCAGCAGCGGCCGGACTAGCGGTAGCACAGATACGCAGTATTTT.

The rearrangement uses TRBV3-1 (or the pseudogene TRBV3-2) and TRBJ1-2; 11 bases line up with TRBD1. From germline, CDR1 is LGHDT and CDR2 YNNKEL (reference sequence). The V gene end was trimmed by 5 bases and the J gene end by 4 bases; junction bases not matched to a gene: 6. The CDR3 extends over 15 amino acids. CDR3 coding DNA: TGTGCCAGCAGCGACCGGGACAGGGGGACCTATGGCTACACCTTC. Translated, it gives CASSDRDRGTYGYTF.

This chain joins TRBV19 and TRBJ2-5; weak D call: TRBD2 (6 bases). The CDR3 has 14 residues. CDR1 and CDR2 (germline): LNHDA, SQIVND (reference sequence). V dropped 3 bases and J dropped 4 bases, with 12 bases sitting between them. DNA for the CDR3: TGTGCCAGTAGTATCACCGGGGGAGGAGAGACCCAGTACTTC. It codes for CASSITGGGETQYF.

This clone has just a few counts. The gene calls are TRBV19 and TRBJ1-5, with TRBD1 as a possible D gene (6 bases). CDR1 is LNHDA, CDR2 SQIVND, per germline (reference sequence). Trimming cost V 0 bases and J 6 bases, with 18 bases left between them. The length of the CDR3 is 17 residues. CDR3 sequence (DNA): TGTGCCAGTAGTATAGATCCAGTGGGGGCGCTGAGTCAGCCCCAGCATTTT. It translates to CASSIDPVGALSQPQHF.

V and J are TRBV28 and TRBJ2-7; the match to TRBD2 covers 7 bases. CDR1 and CDR2 from the germline V gene are MDHEN and SYDVKM. The V gene end was trimmed by 6 bases and the J gene end by 2 bases; junction bases not matched to a gene: 7. The CDR3 has 14 amino acids. The CDR3 protein is CASRPKGGPYEQYF. The DNA of the CDR3 is TGTGCCAGCAGACCCAAGGGAGGGCCCTACGAGCAGTACTTC. Full variable domain (remainder filled in from reference TRBV28 and TRBJ2-7): DVKVTQSSRYLVKRTGEKVFLECVQDMDHENMFWYRQDPGLGLRLIYFSYDVKMKEKGDIPEGYSVSREKKERFSLILESASTNQTSMYLCASRPKGGPYEQYFGPGTRLTVT.

The rearrangement joins TRBV4-1 to TRBJ1-1, with 9 bases aligning to TRBD1. CDR1 MGHRA and CDR2 YSYEKL come from the germline V gene. The CDR3 runs 14 residues. The V gene end was trimmed by 5 bases and the J gene end by 4 bases; junction bases not matched to a gene: 5. DNA of the CDR3: TGCGCCAGCAGCGGCCCGACAGGGGGCACTGAAGCTTTCTTT. Protein: CASSGPTGGTEAFF.

The V and J genes are TRBV7-6 and TRBJ2-5; D remains ambiguous. The CDR3 loop spans 12 amino acids. The V gene's germline CDR1 is SGHVS and CDR2 FNYEAQ. Trimming cost V 1 base and J 6 bases, with 6 bases left between them. The CDR3 coding sequence is TGTGCCAGCAGCTTAGGCGGAAAGACCCAGTACTTC. Translating it yields CASSLGGKTQYF.

This clone was picked up one time. The V and J genes are TRBV5-1 and TRBJ2-3; D gene unclear. CDR1 SGHRS and CDR2 YFSETQ come from the germline V gene. CDR3 size: 15 residues. V lost 0 bases, J lost 2 bases, and 10 bases lay in between. The CDR3 sequence is CASSLVAAATDTQYF. In DNA form, the CDR3 reads TGCGCCAGCAGCTTGGTAGCAGCCGCCACAGATACGCAGTATTTT.

This clone was detected only once. The chain is built from TRBV7-2 and TRBJ1-2; 7 bases fit TRBD1. The V and J ends lost 4 bases and 6 bases, in that order; junction bases with no gene match: 11. The germline CDR1 and CDR2 sequences are SGHTA and FQGNSA. CDR3 length: 15 residues. In DNA, the CDR3 is TGTGCCAGCAGCTCCTTAGACAGGGTAGTGGATGGCTACACCTTC. Translation gives CASSSLDRVVDGYTF.

The rearrangement links TRBV12-3 or TRBV12-4 to TRBJ1-2; 7 bases align to TRBD1. Germline trimming cut 6 bases from V and 6 bases from J; bases unmatched to any gene: 7. This CDR3 has 13 amino acids. The CDR3 nucleotides read TGTGCCAGCAGCCCGGACAGGTGGGATGGCTACACCTTC. It codes for CASSPDRWDGYTF.

V usage is TRBV18 and J usage is TRBJ2-1, with D perhaps matching TRBD2 (5 bases). The CDR3 length is 15 residues. Germline V gives CDR1 KGHSH, CDR2 LQKENI. Deletions cut 0 bases from V and 7 bases from J, with 13 bases between. CDR3 DNA sequence: TGTGCCAGCTCACCACCGGCGGGCCGGCAGAATGAGCAGTTCTTC. Its translation is CASSPPAGRQNEQFF.

This chain joins TRBV11-2 and TRBJ1-1, with 7 bases matching TRBD1. This CDR3 contains 17 residues. After removal of 1 base from V and 1 base from J, the junction contained 9 bases not matched to a gene. Germline V gene data show CDR1 as SGHAT and CDR2 as FQNNGV. The CDR3 DNA is TGTGCCAGCAGCTTAGCTCGTTTGGCAGGGGGGAACACTGAAGCTTTCTTT. Translation: CASSLARLAGGNTEAFF.